This record covers a single TCR beta chain. Its antigen is as yet unknown. TCRdb's table, derived via immunoSEQ multiplex PCR, lists solely in-frame clones and lacks some. The table records over 80,000 clones, approximately 84% of them present only once. This sample stems from a study of neoadjuvant anti-PD-1 for oral cavity cancer. Whole-study results and caveats: After neoadjuvant nivolumab, PBMC T cell clonality was significantly higher in non-responders than responders. Treg/Th17 ratio rose with pretreatment blood and fell with post-treatment tumor TCRbeta clonality.

The germline gives CDR1 SNHLY, CDR2 FYNNEI. V dropped 3 bases and J dropped 5 bases, with 8 bases sitting between them. This CDR3 contains 13 residues. The clonotype was recovered from a person aged 40 to 85 with oral cavity squamous cell carcinoma. The rearrangement uses TRBV2 and TRBJ1-5; D ambiguous. The material was PBMCs, obtained before nivolumab (anti-PD-1) treatment. CDR3 amino acids: CASSDSPHQPQHF. The CDR3 DNA sequence: TGTGCCAGCAGTGACTCACCGCATCAGCCCCAGCATTTT.